This T cell receptor (beta chain) was identified in a study of blood T cell repertoires in COVID-19. Turning to the study itself: T cells, B-cell-depleted T cells, or PBMCs provided the cDNA or gDNA that served as material.

Looked up from germline, CDR1 is SGHTA and CDR2 is FQGTGA. V gave up 2 bases and J gave up 6 bases; unmatched junction bases: 10. The CDR3 loop spans 15 amino acids. Clones were sequenced by immunoSEQ multiplex PCR, and TCRdb holds only the in-frame ones, with some missing. Altogether some 110,000 clones are present, 65% to 90% being singletons, with the ten largest covering more than 30%. This clonotype was obtained from a man older than 75 with acute or convalescent COVID-19. This rearrangement joins TRBV7-3 to TRBJ2-7; 7 nucleotides match TRBD1. Sequencing was performed on peripheral blood. DNA of the CDR3: TGTGCCAGCAGCTTACTTCCGGACAGGCCGGGCGAGCAGTACTTC. Amino acids: CASSLLPDRPGEQYF.